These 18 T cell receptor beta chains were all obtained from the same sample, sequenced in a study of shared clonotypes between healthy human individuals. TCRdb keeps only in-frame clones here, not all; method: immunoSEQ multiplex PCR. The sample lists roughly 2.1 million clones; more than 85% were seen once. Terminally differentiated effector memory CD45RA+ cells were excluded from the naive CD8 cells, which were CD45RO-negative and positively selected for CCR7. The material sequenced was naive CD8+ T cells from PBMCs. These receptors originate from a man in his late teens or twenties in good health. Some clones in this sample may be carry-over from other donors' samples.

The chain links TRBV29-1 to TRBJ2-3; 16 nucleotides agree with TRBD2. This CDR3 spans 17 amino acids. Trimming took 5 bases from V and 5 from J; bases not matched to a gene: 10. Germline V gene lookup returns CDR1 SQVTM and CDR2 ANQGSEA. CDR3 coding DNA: TGCAGCGTTCCTGGGGGGACTAGCGGGAGGGCCAGAGATACGCAGTATTTT. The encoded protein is CSVPGGTSGRARDTQYF.

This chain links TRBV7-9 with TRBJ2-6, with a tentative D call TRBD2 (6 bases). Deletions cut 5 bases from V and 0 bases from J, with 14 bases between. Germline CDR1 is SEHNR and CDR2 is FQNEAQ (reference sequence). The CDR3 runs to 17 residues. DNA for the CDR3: TGTGCCAGCAGCGCCCCAGGAGGGAACTCTGGGGCCAACGTCCTGACTTTC. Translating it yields CASSAPGGNSGANVLTF. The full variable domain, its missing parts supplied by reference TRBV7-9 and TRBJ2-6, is DTGVSQNPRHKITKRGQNVTFRCDPISEHNRLYWYRQTLGQGPEFLTYFQNEAQLEKSRLLSDRFSAERPKGSFSTLEIQRTEQGDSAMYLCASSAPGGNSGANVLTFGAGSRLTVL.

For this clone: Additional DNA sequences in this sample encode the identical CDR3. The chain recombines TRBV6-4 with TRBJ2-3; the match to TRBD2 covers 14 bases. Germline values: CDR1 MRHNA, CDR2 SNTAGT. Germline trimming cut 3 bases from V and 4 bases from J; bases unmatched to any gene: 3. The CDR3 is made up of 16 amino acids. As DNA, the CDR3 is TGTGCCAGCAGTGAAGGGACTAGCGGGAGTGCAGATACGCAGTATTTT. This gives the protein CASSEGTSGSADTQYF.

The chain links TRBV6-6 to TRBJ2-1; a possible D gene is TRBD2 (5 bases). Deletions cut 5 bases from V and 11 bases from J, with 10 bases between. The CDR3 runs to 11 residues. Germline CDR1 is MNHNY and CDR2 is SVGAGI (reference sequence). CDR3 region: CASSPGRKQFF. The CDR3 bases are TGTGCCAGCAGTCCGGGAAGAAAGCAGTTCTTC.

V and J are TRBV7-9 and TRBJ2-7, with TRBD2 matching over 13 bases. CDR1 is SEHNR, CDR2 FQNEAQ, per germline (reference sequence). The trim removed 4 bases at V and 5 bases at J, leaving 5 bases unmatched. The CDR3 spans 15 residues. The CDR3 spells CASSSGTSGADEQYF. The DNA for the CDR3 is TGTGCCAGCAGCTCGGGGACTAGCGGGGCCGACGAGCAGTACTTC.

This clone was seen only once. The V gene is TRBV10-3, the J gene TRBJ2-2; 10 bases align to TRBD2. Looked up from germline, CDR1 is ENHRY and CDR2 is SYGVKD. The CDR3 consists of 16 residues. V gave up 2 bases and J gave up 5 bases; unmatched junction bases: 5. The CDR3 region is CAISETSGTGTGELFF. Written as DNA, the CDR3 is TGTGCCATCAGTGAGACTAGCGGGACGGGGACCGGGGAGCTGTTTTTT.

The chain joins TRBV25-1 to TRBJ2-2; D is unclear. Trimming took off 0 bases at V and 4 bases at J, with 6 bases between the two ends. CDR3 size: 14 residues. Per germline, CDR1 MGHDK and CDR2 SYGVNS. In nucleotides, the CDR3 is TGTGCCAGCAGTGAATACCAGGCCACCGGGGAGCTGTTTTTT. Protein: CASSEYQATGELFF.

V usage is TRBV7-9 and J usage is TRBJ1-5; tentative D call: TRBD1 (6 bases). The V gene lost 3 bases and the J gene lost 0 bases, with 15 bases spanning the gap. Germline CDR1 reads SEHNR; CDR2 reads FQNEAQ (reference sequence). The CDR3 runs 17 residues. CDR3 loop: CASSLGAGDYSNQPQHF. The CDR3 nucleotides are TGTGCCAGCAGCTTGGGGGCAGGGGATTATAGCAATCAGCCCCAGCATTTT.

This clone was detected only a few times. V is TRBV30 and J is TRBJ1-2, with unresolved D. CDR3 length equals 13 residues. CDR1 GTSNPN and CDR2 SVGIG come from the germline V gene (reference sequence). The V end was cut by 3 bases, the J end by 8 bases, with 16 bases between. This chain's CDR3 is CAWRDYGVYGYTF. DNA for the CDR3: TGTGCCTGGAGGGATTACGGTGTATACGGCTACACCTTC.

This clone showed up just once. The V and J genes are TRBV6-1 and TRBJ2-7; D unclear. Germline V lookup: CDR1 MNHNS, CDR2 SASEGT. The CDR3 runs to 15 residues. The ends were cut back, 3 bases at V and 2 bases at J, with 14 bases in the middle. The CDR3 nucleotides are TGTGCCAGCAGTGAGAAGCCGGGCGGTCCCTACGAGCAGTACTTC. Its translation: CASSEKPGGPYEQYF.

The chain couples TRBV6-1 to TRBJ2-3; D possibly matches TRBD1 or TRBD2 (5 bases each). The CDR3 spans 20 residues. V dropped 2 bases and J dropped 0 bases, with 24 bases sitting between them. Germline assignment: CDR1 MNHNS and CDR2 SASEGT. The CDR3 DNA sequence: TGTGCCAGCAGTGAATACCCCCCGGGACCTCCTAAGCGGAGCACAGATACGCAGTATTTT. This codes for CASSEYPPGPPKRSTDTQYF.

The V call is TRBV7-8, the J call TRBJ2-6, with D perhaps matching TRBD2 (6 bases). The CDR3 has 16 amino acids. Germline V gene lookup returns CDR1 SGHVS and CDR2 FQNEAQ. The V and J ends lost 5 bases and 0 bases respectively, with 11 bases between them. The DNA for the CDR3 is TGTGCCAGCAGCCCGAGGCGGGACTCTGGGGCCAACGTCCTGACTTTC. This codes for CASSPRRDSGANVLTF.

The CDR3 here is CASSLGRLSSAPGTGELFF. CDR3 bases: TGTGCCAGCAGCTTAGGTCGTCTTTCCTCAGCCCCGGGCACCGGGGAGCTGTTTTTT. The rearrangement joins TRBV7-9 to TRBJ2-2; the D is unclear. The V end was cut by 1 base, the J end by 4 bases, with 22 bases between. The CDR3 extends over 19 amino acids. Germline assignment: CDR1 SEHNR and CDR2 FQNEAQ (reference sequence).

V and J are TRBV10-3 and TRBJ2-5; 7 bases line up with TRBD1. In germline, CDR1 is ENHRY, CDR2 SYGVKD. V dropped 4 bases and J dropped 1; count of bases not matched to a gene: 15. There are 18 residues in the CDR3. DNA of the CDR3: TGTGCCATCAGTGGCGAAAAACAGGGGCCCCAACTCCAAGAGACCCAGTACTTC. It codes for CAISGEKQGPQLQETQYF.

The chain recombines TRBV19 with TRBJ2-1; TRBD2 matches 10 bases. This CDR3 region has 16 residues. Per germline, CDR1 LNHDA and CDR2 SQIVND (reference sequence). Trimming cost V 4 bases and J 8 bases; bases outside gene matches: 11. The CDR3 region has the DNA TGTGCCAGTAGTACCCTATCGGGACTAGCGTCAGATGAGCAGTTCTTC. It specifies CASSTLSGLASDEQFF.

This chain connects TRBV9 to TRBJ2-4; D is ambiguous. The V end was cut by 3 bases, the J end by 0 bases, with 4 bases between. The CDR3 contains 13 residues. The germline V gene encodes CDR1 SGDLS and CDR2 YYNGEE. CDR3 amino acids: CASSGGAKNIQYF. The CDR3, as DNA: TGTGCCAGCAGCGGGGGAGCCAAAAACATTCAGTACTTC.

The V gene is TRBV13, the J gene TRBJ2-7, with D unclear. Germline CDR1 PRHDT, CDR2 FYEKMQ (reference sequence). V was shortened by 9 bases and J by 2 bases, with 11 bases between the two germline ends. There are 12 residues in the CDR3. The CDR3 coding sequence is TGTGCCAGTTCTGACACCCCCTACGAGCAGTACTTC. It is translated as CASSDTPYEQYF.

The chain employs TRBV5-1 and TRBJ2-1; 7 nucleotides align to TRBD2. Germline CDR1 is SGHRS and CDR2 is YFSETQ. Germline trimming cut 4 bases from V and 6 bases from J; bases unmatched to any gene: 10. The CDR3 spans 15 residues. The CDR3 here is CASSPAPGGSNEQFF. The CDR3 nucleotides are TGCGCCAGCAGCCCTGCCCCGGGCGGGAGCAATGAGCAGTTCTTC.